Listed here is a single T cell receptor beta chain. Its antigen is undetermined. Time point specified: newly diagnosed GD, antithyroid drugs for less than 3 months. Following extraction of RNA from PBMCs, that RNA was used to make the TCR library. This sample was included in a study of regulatory T cells in long-lasting Graves disease. Study results and caveats: Among persistent patients, a larger number of public clonotypes were shared (approximately 3,000) than among newly diagnosed patients (under 1,000).

Libraries of TCR beta came from iRepertoire HTBI primers plus Arm-PCR of CDR3 regions. TCRdb re-called the multiplex PCR reads through MiXCR, storing one row per CDR3 protein. This table has more than 450,000 distinct CDR3 sequences, about 12% appearing once. V dropped 6 bases and J dropped 2; count of bases not matched to a gene: 8. Germline-derived CDR1 and CDR2 are SQVTM and ANQGSEA. The CDR3 is made up of 14 amino acids. These same records also appear under a second study, on T cells in Graves' hyperthyroidism and ophthalmopathy. As that report states: When ophthalmopathy did not progress within 18 months, Graves' hyperthyroidism was considered stable. First-round RT-PCR targeting the TCR CDR3 was performed with the HTBI primer set.

The starting material was peripheral blood mononuclear cells (PBMCs), obtained at new diagnosis, from a patient treated with antithyroid drugs. The receptor was derived from a woman in her twenties or thirties with Graves disease. This rearrangement joins TRBV29-1 to TRBJ1-1; 8 nucleotides agree with TRBD1. The CDR3 DNA sequence: TGCAGCGTCGCCCGACAGGGGATTAACACTGAAGCTTTCTTT. Its protein is CSVARQGINTEAFF. The complete variable domain, with remaining parts taken from reference TRBV29-1 and TRBJ1-1, reads SAVISQKPSRDICQRGTSLTIQCQVDSQVTMMFWYRQQPGQSLTLIATANQGSEATYESGFVIDKFPISRPNLTFSTLTVSNMSPEDSSIYLCSVARQGINTEAFFGQGTRLTVV.